This T cell receptor beta chain was found in a study of cytomegalovirus exposure and HLA in healthy donors. Study findings and constraints: Analysis performed later showed TCR beta chains linked to HLA being more clonally expanded than equally common others. An analysis that came later showed most CMV-associated TCR beta chains appearing HLA-restricted. The investigators catalogued 150 to 200 TCR beta chains as cytomegalovirus-associated.

To note about this clone: The antigen is unknown.

This CDR3 is built from 16 residues. V was clipped by 3 bases and J by 4 bases; unmatched bases: 6. The germline gives CDR1 SNHLY, CDR2 FYNNEI. Primers for the PCR totalled 60 Vbeta and 13 Jbeta. Per the original data handling: Counted up in a later analysis, unique TCR beta chains came to some 72 million, with around 10 million shared. Sequenced by immunoSEQ multiplex PCR; TCRdb stores in-frame clones only, minus some. The DNA gave D and trimming, while V, J and clone size come from that table. The sample has roughly 230,000 clones, over 75% seen once. The chain uses TRBV2 and TRBJ2-1; 10 nucleotides match TRBD2. Sequencing was performed on PBMCs. This TCR was recovered from a boy aged 5 to 17 in good health and CMV-seronegative. The CDR3 sequence: CASSETASGGYNEQFF. The CDR3 DNA is TGTGCCAGCAGTGAGACCGCTAGCGGGGGTTACAATGAGCAGTTCTTC. Combining the CDR3 with reference TRBV2 and TRBJ2-1 gives the whole variable domain EPEVTQTPSHQVTQMGQEVILRCVPISNHLYFYWYRQILGQKVEFLVSFYNNEISEKSEIFDDQFSVERPDGSNFTLKIRSTKLEDSAMYFCASSETASGGYNEQFFGPGTRLTVL.